The 7 T cell receptor beta chains given below trace back to one sample, sequenced in a study of chemoradiotherapy in HPV16-positive cancers. Sequencing used immunoSEQ multiplex PCR; TCRdb keeps in-frame clones, though not all of them. The sample includes 7,500 to 8,000 clones, around 78% of them seen just once. Sample acquisition took place from a patient who underwent chemoradiotherapy. These TCRs come from a human donor with HPV-associated anogenital cancer.

The chain recombines TRBV6-1 with TRBJ1-5; D ambiguous. The CDR3 covers 15 residues. Per the germline V gene, CDR1 is MNHNS and CDR2 is SASEGT. Between the trimmed V and J ends, which lost 7 bases and 2 bases, there was a span of 15 bases. The CDR3 coding sequence is TGTGCCAGCACCTTTATCCGGGAACGCAATCAGCCCCAGCATTTT. It yields the protein CASTFIRERNQPQHF.

The V call is TRBV12-2, the J call TRBJ2-7; the table's D gene call, TRBD1, was not cross checked with the DNA. TRBV12-2 is shown as a pseudogene. This CDR3 is built from 13 residues. The CDR3 DNA reads TGTGCAAGTCGCCCACTCAGGGGTTACGAGCAGTACTTC. It yields the protein CASRPLRGYEQYF.

J is TRBJ1-4 and V is TRBV5-1; D remains ambiguous. The CDR3 extends over 15 amino acids. Between the trimmed V and J ends, which lost 0 bases and 0 bases, there was a span of 6 bases. The germline V gene encodes CDR1 SGHRS and CDR2 YFSETQ. The CDR3: CASSLETATNEKLFF. The DNA of the CDR3 is TGCGCCAGCAGCTTGGAAACCGCAACTAATGAAAAACTGTTTTTT.

This chain links TRBV11-3 with TRBJ2-1, with D unresolved. The germline V gene encodes CDR1 SGHNT and CDR2 YENEEA. Deletions cut 0 bases from V and 6 bases from J, with 3 bases between. The CDR3 sequence is 12 residues long. CDR3 in amino acids: CASSLDSNEQFF. In nucleotides, the CDR3 is TGTGCCAGCAGCTTAGACAGCAATGAGCAGTTCTTC.

The rearrangement links TRBV6-5 to TRBJ2-6, with D uncertain. V was cut by 5 bases and J by 0 bases, with 5 bases left in between. The CDR3 runs to 14 residues. Germline CDR1 is MNHEY and CDR2 is SVGAGI. As DNA, the CDR3 is TGTGCCAGCAGTACCGTCTCTGGGGCCAACGTCCTGACTTTC. This gives the protein CASSTVSGANVLTF.

The chain employs TRBV29-1 and TRBJ1-1; no firm D call. This CDR3 contains 11 residues. Looked up from germline, CDR1 is SQVTM and CDR2 is ANQGSEA. V lost 6 bases and J 3 bases, leaving 8 bases between the germline ends. This CDR3 is CSVQTYTEAFF. The CDR3 bases are TGCAGCGTACAGACTTACACTGAAGCTTTCTTT.

The chain uses TRBV7-9 and TRBJ2-5, with D perhaps matching TRBD2 (6 bases). Trimming shortened V by 0 bases and J by 5 bases, and 7 bases separated the two germline ends. CDR1 is SEHNR and CDR2 is FQNEAQ in the germline V gene (reference sequence). The CDR3 loop spans 13 amino acids. As DNA, the CDR3 is TGTGCCAGCAGCTTAGCCGGAGGGGAGACCCAGTACTTC. Translating it yields CASSLAGGETQYF.